This T cell receptor (beta chain) originates from a study of blood T cell repertoires in COVID-19. Study overall: Donors in the United States, Italy and Spain gave samples during acute or convalescent COVID-19.

The CDR3 has 15 amino acids. Germline lookup yields CDR1 SGHRS and CDR2 YFSETQ. V dropped 2 bases and J dropped 4 bases, with 12 bases sitting between them. In the source study's methods: Reference gene primer amplification in the assay estimated nucleated cell counts. The assay was immunoSEQ multiplex PCR, and TCRdb's table has in-frame clones only and misses some. V and J calls and clone size are those listed in that table; D and trimming were worked out from the DNA. The sample carries around 140,000 clones, about nine tenths recorded once. The chain combines TRBV5-1 with TRBJ2-2, with TRBD1 as a possible D gene (5 bases). This receptor was taken from a man in his forties or fifties who had recovered from COVID-19. Sequencing was done on a sample of peripheral blood. This chain's CDR3 is CASSLQAQFTGELFF. The CDR3 DNA follows: TGCGCCAGCAGCTTACAGGCCCAGTTCACCGGGGAGCTGTTTTTT.